Below, 20 T cell receptor beta chains from the same sample are listed, as sequenced in a study of shared clonotypes between healthy human individuals. The protocol was immunoSEQ multiplex PCR, while the TCRdb copy is restricted to in-frame clones and leaves out a portion. This table holds about 340,000 clones, more than 60% found once. What was sequenced was memory CD4+ T cells sorted from blood. Subset reported: CD45RA-negative fraction. The receptors stem from a man in his thirties or forties in good health.

The rearrangement joins TRBV5-6 to TRBJ2-1; possible D gene TRBD1, 6 bases. The germline V gene has CDR1 SGHDT and CDR2 YYEEEE. The CDR3 is 16 amino acids. V was pared by 2 bases and J by 6 bases, with 18 bases between. The CDR3 coding sequence is TGTGCCAGCAGCTTAAGGCGTCTCAGGGACACCAATGAGCAGTTCTTC. As protein: CASSLRRLRDTNEQFF.

This clone turned up a few times. The chain carries TRBV5-1 and TRBJ2-5, with 9 bases matching TRBD2. The CDR3 is 15 residues long. Losses at the gene ends were 0 bases for V and 5 bases for J; bases not matched to a gene: 5. Germline V gene data show CDR1 as SGHRS and CDR2 as YFSETQ. CDR3 sequence (DNA): TGCGCCAGCAGCTTGGGGCTAGCGGGAATGGAGACCCAGTACTTC. This sequence encodes CASSLGLAGMETQYF.

Here the CDR3 DNA reads TGTGCCAGCTCACGACAGCTGGGAAATGAGCAGTTCTTC. Protein: CASSRQLGNEQFF. The V call is TRBV18, the J call TRBJ2-1; weak D call: TRBD1 (5 bases). Germline V lookup: CDR1 KGHSH, CDR2 LQKENI. V was cut by 4 bases and J by 7 bases, with 11 bases left in between. The CDR3 is 13 residues long.

For this clone: The junction does not match germline at one end; this may be a read error. The genes are TRBV7-4 and TRBJ2-5, with D uncertain. The CDR3 loop spans 8 amino acids. The germline CDR1 and CDR2 sequences are SGHVT and SQSDAQ. CDR3 loop: CASSQTDF. Here the CDR3 DNA reads TGTGCCAGCAGCCAGACGGACTTC.

The chain links TRBV28 to TRBJ1-4; tentative D call: TRBD1 (5 bases). CDR3 length: 15 amino acids. The germline V gene has CDR1 MDHEN and CDR2 SYDVKM. V gave up 4 bases and J gave up 6 bases, with 15 bases separating them. CDR3 in DNA: TGTGCCAGCAGTTCTCCGACAGCGGGGTATGAAAAACTGTTTTTT. As protein: CASSSPTAGYEKLFF.

V gene TRBV18 combines with J gene TRBJ2-3; 10 bases fit TRBD2. Losses at the gene ends were 3 bases for V and 4 bases for J; bases not matched to a gene: 10. CDR1 and CDR2 from the germline V gene are KGHSH and LQKENI. CDR3 length: 17 residues. The CDR3 spells CASSPIPSGSRADTQYF. The DNA for the CDR3 is TGTGCCAGCTCACCCATCCCTAGCGGGAGTAGGGCAGATACGCAGTATTTT. Variable domain in full (rest from reference TRBV18 and TRBJ2-3): NAGVMQNPRHLVRRRGQEARLRCSPMKGHSHVYWYRQLPEEGLKFMVYLQKENIIDESGMPKERFSAEFPKEGPSILRIQQVVRGDSAAYFCASSPIPSGSRADTQYFGPGTRLTVL.

This clone has at least ten counts. This rearrangement joins TRBV6-6 to TRBJ2-3; 7 nucleotides line up with TRBD2. CDR1 is MNHNY, CDR2 SVGAGI, per germline (reference sequence). The CDR3 is 16 residues long. V shed 7 bases, J shed 2 bases, and the junction held 12 bases outside the gene matches. The CDR3 nucleotides are TGTGCCAGCACCGGGACCGGGACTATAAACACAGATACGCAGTATTTT. It codes for CASTGTGTINTDTQYF.

The gene calls are TRBV5-4 and TRBJ1-2; D is unresolved. Germline CDR1 is SGHNT and CDR2 is YYREEE (reference sequence). Trimming removed 4 bases at V and 7 bases at J, with 14 bases between. The CDR3 runs 13 residues. The CDR3 loop reads CASSTTLSGGYTF. As DNA, the CDR3 is TGTGCCAGCAGCACCACACTTTCGGGTGGCTACACCTTC.

V and J are TRBV14 and TRBJ2-7; D is ambiguous. CDR3 length equals 12 residues. Between the trimmed V and J ends, which lost 1 base and 2 bases, there was a span of 3 bases. The germline V gene has CDR1 SGHDN and CDR2 FVKESK. The CDR3 is CASSQATYEQYF. DNA of the CDR3: TGTGCCAGCAGCCAAGCCACCTACGAGCAGTACTTC.

This clone occurred once. This chain links TRBV13 with TRBJ2-7; tentatively, D is TRBD1 (6 bases). The CDR3 has 17 residues. Germline loops: CDR1 PRHDT, CDR2 FYEKMQ (reference sequence). Trimming cost V 1 base and J 1 base, with 17 bases left between them. CDR3 in DNA: TGTGCCAGCAGCTTAGCTTCCTCAGGGGTGGAGTCCTACGAGCAGTACTTC. Translated, it gives CASSLASSGVESYEQYF.

J is TRBJ2-1 and V is TRBV11-2; a weak D match, TRBD2 (6 bases). Germline V lookup: CDR1 SGHAT, CDR2 FQNNGV. The CDR3 is made up of 19 amino acids. The V gene lost 1 base and the J gene lost 1 base, with 20 bases spanning the gap. The chain's CDR3 is CASSLGGWVGSQSYNEQFF. CDR3 sequence (DNA): TGTGCCAGCAGCTTAGGCGGGTGGGTCGGGAGTCAATCCTACAATGAGCAGTTCTTC.

In its sample, this clone was seen a few times. This chain joins TRBV18 and TRBJ2-5; the D is unclear. V lost 3 bases, J lost 5 bases, and 7 bases lay in between. Germline V lookup: CDR1 KGHSH, CDR2 LQKENI. This CDR3 comprises 12 residues. The CDR3 spells CASSPNVETQYF. Here the CDR3 DNA reads TGTGCCAGCTCACCGAATGTTGAGACCCAGTACTTC.

This clone was counted a single time. The V gene is TRBV4-1, the J gene TRBJ2-7, with 7 bases identical to TRBD2. The CDR3 extends over 14 amino acids. Germline V gene sequence: CDR1 MGHRA, CDR2 YSYEKL. V lost 3 bases, J lost 0 bases, and 2 bases stayed unmatched. CDR3 DNA: TGCGCCAGCAGCCAGACTAGCCTCTCCTACGAGCAGTACTTC. Translating it yields CASSQTSLSYEQYF.

This clone has just a few counts. The chain employs TRBV18 and TRBJ1-4; maybe TRBD1 (5 bases). The length of the CDR3 is 16 residues. From germline, CDR1 is KGHSH and CDR2 LQKENI. V lost 2 bases to trimming and J lost 4 bases, with 14 bases between them. The CDR3 loop reads CASSPGWGRSNEKLFF. DNA for the CDR3: TGTGCCAGCTCACCAGGCTGGGGACGGAGTAATGAAAAACTGTTTTTT.

This chain links TRBV10-2 with TRBJ2-2; TRBD2 might be the D (5 bases). V was pared by 6 bases and J by 0 bases, with 11 bases between. Per germline, CDR1 WSHSY and CDR2 SAAADI. The CDR3 contains 15 residues. The CDR3 DNA is TGCGCCAGCAGGGTGGGGAGCACGAACACCGGGGAGCTGTTTTTT. It is translated as CASRVGSTNTGELFF.

The chain carries TRBV9 and TRBJ2-3; 12 positions agree with TRBD2. Germline V gene data show CDR1 as SGDLS and CDR2 as YYNGEE. Germline trimming cut 3 bases from V and 5 bases from J; bases unmatched to any gene: 1. The CDR3 is 14 amino acids. CDR3 nucleotide sequence: TGTGCCAGCAGCGCGACTAGCGGGAGAGATACGCAGTATTTT. It encodes CASSATSGRDTQYF. Drawing the rest from reference TRBV9 and TRBJ2-3, the complete variable domain is DSGVTQTPKHLITATGQRVTLRCSPRSGDLSVYWYQQSLDQGLQFLIQYYNGEERAKGNILERFSAQQFPDLHSELNLSSLELGDSALYFCASSATSGRDTQYFGPGTRLTVL.

The rearrangement uses TRBV9 and TRBJ2-5; 7 bases match TRBD2. This CDR3 has 14 residues. Germline CDR1 reads SGDLS; CDR2 reads YYNGEE. The J segment lost 9 bases and the V segment lost 0 bases, leaving 8 bases of the junction unmatched. CDR3 region: CASSVAAAGVSQYF. The CDR3 DNA sequence: TGTGCCAGCAGCGTAGCTGCGGCGGGAGTTTCCCAGTACTTC.

This chain links TRBV18 with TRBJ2-7; 11 nucleotides line up with TRBD2. CDR3 length: 20 residues. Looked up from germline, CDR1 is KGHSH and CDR2 is LQKENI. With V trimmed by 8 bases and J by 7 bases, 28 bases remained unmatched. The CDR3 DNA reads TGTGCCAGCCAGCTCCAGCCTCCCGGGACTAGCGGAGGGAACAGCTGGGAGCAGTACTTC. Encoded protein: CASQLQPPGTSGGNSWEQYF.

The chain uses TRBV18 and TRBJ2-7; D unclear. The V end lost 2 bases, the J end lost 1 base, and 9 bases lay between the germline ends. The CDR3 runs to 14 residues. CDR1 KGHSH and CDR2 LQKENI come from the germline V gene. Here the CDR3 reads CASSPGHGSYEQYF. The CDR3 DNA sequence: TGTGCCAGCTCACCAGGTCACGGGTCCTACGAGCAGTACTTC.

The rearrangement links TRBV7-3 to TRBJ2-3, with D possibly being TRBD2 (5 bases). V was trimmed by 2 bases and J by 2 bases, leaving 14 bases between them. The germline gives CDR1 SGHTA, CDR2 FQGTGA. This CDR3 is built from 16 residues. CDR3 nucleotide sequence: TGTGCCAGCAGCTTAGGGTTCCAGCGGAACACAGATACGCAGTATTTT. Amino acid sequence: CASSLGFQRNTDTQYF.